This TCR beta chain was sequenced in a study of blood T cell repertoires in COVID-19. Study-level information: There were acute and convalescent COVID-19 samples, and they came from the United States, Italy and Spain. The analysed material was cDNA or gDNA that came from T cells, B-cell-depleted T cells, or PBMCs.

Study processing details: The authors estimated nucleated cell counts from reference gene primer amplification. Using immunoSEQ multiplex PCR, the repertoire was profiled, and TCRdb retains in-frame clones only, with some absent. V, J and clone size derive from that table, while D and trimming were established from the DNA sequence. The table has roughly 130,000 clones, around 87% seen once; the top ten hold about 3.6%. Per the germline V gene, CDR1 is WNHNN and CDR2 is SYGVQD (reference sequence). This CDR3 has 13 amino acids. The V end lost 5 bases, the J end lost 5 bases, and 12 bases lay between the germline ends.

The chain employs TRBV10-1 and TRBJ2-5; TRBD2 might be the D (5 bases). This TCR was sampled from a woman aged 55-69 years with acute or convalescent COVID-19. Sequenced material: peripheral blood. Here the CDR3 DNA reads TGCGCCAGCAGTAGCGGTCCTTGGGAGACCCAGTACTTC. Translated: CASSSGPWETQYF.